These 17 T cell receptor beta chains share one sample of origin, sequenced in a study of T cells in Graves' hyperthyroidism and ophthalmopathy. RNA transcripts yielded amplified TCR beta CDR3 regions. The primer set for the first-round RT-PCR of the TCR CDR3 was HTBI. TCRdb reprocessed the multiplex PCR reads with MiXCR, giving one entry per CDR3 protein. The sample contains hundreds of thousands of distinct CDR3 sequences, more than 11% of which appear only once. Sequencing was done on a sample of blood. The origin of the receptors is a woman younger than 45 with Graves' hyperthyroidism that later progressed to Graves' ophthalmopathy.

V gene TRBV11-2 combines with J gene TRBJ2-7; 9 bases are shared with TRBD1. The CDR3 loop spans 14 amino acids. J was trimmed by 5 bases and V by 4 bases; bases with no gene match: 6. CDR1 and CDR2 (germline): SGHAT, FQNNGV. The CDR3 here is CASSSWTGADEQYF. The CDR3 DNA reads as TGTGCCAGCAGCTCTTGGACAGGGGCGGACGAGCAGTACTTC.

This clonotype showed up many times. This chain uses TRBV7-2 with TRBJ1-2, with D possibly being TRBD1 (5 bases). The CDR3 is 14 amino acids. Germline loops: CDR1 SGHTA, CDR2 FQGNSA. Trimming stripped 2 bases from V and 6 bases from J, with 13 bases between. CDR3 residues: CASSLRDRVNGYTF. The CDR3 DNA is TGTGCCAGCAGCTTAAGGGACCGAGTCAATGGCTACACCTTC. Filled out from reference TRBV7-2 and TRBJ1-2, the complete variable domain reads GAGVSQSPSNKVTEKGKDVELRCDPISGHTALYWYRQSLGQGLEFLIYFQGNSAPDKSGLPSDRFSAERTGGSVSTLTIQRTQQEDSAVYLCASSLRDRVNGYTFGSGTRLTVV.

This clonotype was detected ten times or more. The rearrangement uses TRBV5-1 and TRBJ2-3, with D possibly matching TRBD1 (6 bases). Germline CDR1 SGHRS, CDR2 YFSETQ. This CDR3 is built from 16 residues. V lost 3 bases and J lost 1, with 15 bases in between. In DNA, the CDR3 is TGCGCCAGCAGCTCCACCCACAGGGTCGGCACAGATACGCAGTATTTT. This gives the protein CASSSTHRVGTDTQYF.

This clonotype showed up just a few times. The chain's CDR3 is CANGRGNIEQFF. The CDR3 region has the DNA TGCGCCAACGGAAGGGGCAACATAGAGCAGTTCTTC. The chain couples TRBV10-1 to TRBJ2-1; perhaps TRBD1 as D (5 bases). Germline values: CDR1 WNHNN, CDR2 SYGVQD (reference sequence). The V and J ends lost 10 bases and 10 bases respectively, with 17 bases between them. This CDR3 has 12 residues.

Of note for this clonotype: Given a much more abundant clone one base away, this may be a read error. The chain couples TRBV12-3 or TRBV12-4 to TRBJ2-1, with D tentatively TRBD2 (6 bases). The CDR3 has 13 amino acids. V lost 11 bases to trimming and J lost 8 bases, with 19 bases between them. In DNA, the CDR3 is TGTGCCGGCGGGGCCGGTTCGAGGGATGAGCAGTTCTTC. This codes for CAGGAGSRDEQFF.

Remarks on this clonotype: This may stem from a read error, because a much larger clone lies one nucleotide away. The CDR3 spells CASHSWADEQYF. DNA of the CDR3: TGTGCCAGCCACAGCTGGGCCGACGAGCAGTACTTC. The chain couples TRBV2 to TRBJ2-7; D unclear. Germline V lookup: CDR1 SNHLY, CDR2 FYNNEI. This CDR3 has 12 amino acids. V was cut by 8 bases and J by 5 bases, with 13 bases left in between.

The chain links TRBV6-1 to TRBJ2-3; TRBD1 matches at 9 bases. The germline gives CDR1 MNHNS, CDR2 SASEGT. The CDR3 sequence is 17 residues long. V lost 2 bases to trimming and J lost 4 bases; unmatched junction nucleotides: 10. The CDR3 spells CASSEKTTGGISDTQYF. In DNA form, the CDR3 reads TGTGCCAGCAGTGAAAAAACCACAGGGGGCATATCAGATACGCAGTATTTT.

This clonotype was recorded at least ten times. The chain recombines TRBV11-2 with TRBJ1-5, with 7 bases aligning to TRBD1. The CDR3 length is 14 residues. With 4 bases clipped from V and 3 bases from J, the junction kept 3 bases outside the gene matches. Germline CDR1 reads SGHAT; CDR2 reads FQNNGV. The CDR3 DNA reads as TGTGCCAGCAGCTCGGGACAGTTCAATCAGCCCCAGCATTTT. This gives the protein CASSSGQFNQPQHF. The full variable domain, in which reference TRBV11-2 and TRBJ1-5 provide the parts outside the CDR3, is EAGVAQSPRYKIIEKRQSVAFWCNPISGHATLYWYQQILGQGPKLLIQFQNNGVVDDSQLPKDRFSAERLKGVDSTLKIQPAKLEDSAVYLCASSSGQFNQPQHFGDGTRLSIL.

The chain couples TRBV30 to TRBJ1-2; D gene unclear. V was shortened by 2 bases and J by 8 bases, with 9 bases between the two germline ends. This CDR3 contains 11 residues. The germline V gene encodes CDR1 GTSNPN and CDR2 SVGIG (reference sequence). CDR3 amino acids: CAWSNMRGYTF. The CDR3 region has the DNA TGTGCCTGGAGTAACATGCGGGGCTACACCTTC. Full variable domain (missing parts from reference TRBV30 and TRBJ1-2): SQTIHQWPATLVQPVGSPLSLECTVEGTSNPNLYWYRQAAGRGLQLLFYSVGIGQISSEVPQNLSASRPQDRQFILSSKKLLLSDSGFYLCAWSNMRGYTFGSGTRLTVV.

This clonotype appeared a few times. The gene calls are TRBV6-2 or TRBV6-3 and TRBJ1-5, with TRBD1 matching 7 bases. Trimming removed 5 bases from V and 0 bases from J; junction bases left unmatched: 7. The germline V gene has CDR1 MNHEY and CDR2 SVGEGT. The CDR3 covers 16 residues. CDR3 region: CASSPYRGNSNQPQHF. The CDR3 bases are TGTGCCAGCAGTCCTTACAGGGGCAATAGCAATCAGCCCCAGCATTTT.

The rearrangement links TRBV2 to TRBJ2-7; the match to TRBD2 covers 11 bases. The CDR3 totals 14 residues. Trimming cost V 6 bases and J 9 bases; bases outside gene matches: 10. Germline assignment: CDR1 SNHLY and CDR2 FYNNEI. The DNA for the CDR3 is TGTGCCAGCAGCCGACTAGCGGGGAACCGCGGGCAGTACTTC. Its protein is CASSRLAGNRGQYF.

The table lists this clonotype with many counts. This chain's CDR3 is CAISDLTSGTARPGANVLTF. DNA for the CDR3: TGTGCCATCAGTGATTTGACTAGCGGAACCGCCAGGCCTGGGGCCAACGTCCTGACTTTC. The V call is TRBV10-3, the J call TRBJ2-6, with 9 positions matching TRBD2. CDR3 length equals 20 residues. In germline, CDR1 is ENHRY, CDR2 SYGVKD. The junction had 14 bases not matched to a gene; V was cut back by 3 bases and J by 2 bases.

This clonotype was counted at least ten times. The chain links TRBV29-1 to TRBJ1-3, with a possible D match to TRBD1 (5 bases). Trimming stripped 7 bases from V and 3 bases from J, with 13 bases between. Germline V gene sequence: CDR1 SQVTM, CDR2 ANQGSEA. CDR3 size: 13 residues. CDR3 sequence: CSALSGNGNTIYF. CDR3 bases: TGCAGCGCCCTTTCAGGGAATGGAAACACCATATATTTT.

This chain joins TRBV7-9 and TRBJ2-4; D is possibly TRBD1 (5 bases). Per germline, CDR1 SEHNR and CDR2 FQNEAQ (reference sequence). This CDR3 contains 17 residues. V was shortened by 4 bases and J by 1 base, with 17 bases between the two germline ends. CDR3 amino acids: CASSYLQAPAAKNIQYF. The CDR3 bases are TGTGCCAGCAGCTACCTACAGGCCCCGGCGGCCAAAAACATTCAGTACTTC.

The table lists this clonotype with many counts. The chain uses TRBV6-1 and TRBJ1-4; D may be TRBD1 (5 bases). There are 13 residues in the CDR3. Germline CDR1 and CDR2: MNHNS and SASEGT. The V gene lost 7 bases and the J gene lost 7 bases, with 13 bases spanning the gap. The CDR3 sequence: CASTWGSGEKLFF. The CDR3 region has the DNA TGTGCCAGCACCTGGGGGAGTGGTGAAAAACTGTTTTTT.

This clonotype was detected a few times. J is TRBJ2-7 and V is TRBV10-3; D is ambiguous. Germline V lookup: CDR1 ENHRY, CDR2 SYGVKD. The CDR3 contains 15 residues. The ends were cut back, 0 bases at V and 6 bases at J, with 15 bases in the middle. The CDR3 region is CAISESPGRMVEQYF. CDR3 in DNA: TGTGCCATCAGTGAGTCACCCGGTAGGATGGTCGAGCAGTACTTC.

In this sample, this clonotype turned up many times. The CDR3 here is CASSELAGTRKGQETQYF. As DNA, the CDR3 is TGTGCCAGCAGTGAACTAGCGGGAACAAGGAAAGGCCAAGAGACCCAGTACTTC. This rearrangement joins TRBV28 to TRBJ2-5; 10 nucleotides agree with TRBD2. After removal of 5 bases from V and 1 base from J, the junction contained 13 bases not matched to a gene. CDR1 and CDR2 from the germline V gene are MDHEN and SYDVKM. The CDR3 runs to 18 residues.